This section outlines one TCR beta chain sequence together with its context. The entry originates in a study of OX40 agonist ivuxolimab in advanced cancers. Study background: Patient treatment consisted of intravenous ivuxolimab administration every 2 weeks at 0.01 to 10 mg/kg. Checkpoint inhibitors had been given previously to 40% of patients.

Libraries were prepared by immunoSEQ multiplex PCR; TCRdb keeps only in-frame clonotypes and omits some of them. This table has 15,000 to 20,000 clones, around four fifths appearing once. Material: CD4+ or CD8+ T cells sorted from blood, obtained in a trial of the OX40 agonist ivuxolimab. The TCR comes from an adult with an advanced solid tumor such as melanoma, head and neck, liver or kidney cancer.

As DNA, the CDR3 is TGTGCCTGGAGTCTGACAGGGGGAGGAGAAAAACTGTTTTTT. Its translation: CAWSLTGGGEKLFF. The chain links TRBV30 to TRBJ1-4, with 9 positions matching TRBD1. The V gene end was trimmed by 2 bases and the J gene end by 8 bases; junction bases not matched to a gene: 6. Germline lookup yields CDR1 GTSNPN and CDR2 SVGIG (reference sequence). The CDR3 length is 14 residues.